The rows below give T cell receptor beta chains drawn from one sample of a study of OX40 agonist ivuxolimab in advanced cancers. Using immunoSEQ multiplex PCR, the repertoire was profiled, and TCRdb retains in-frame clones only, with some absent. The table has about 48,000 clones, around nine tenths seen once. The material was CD4+ or CD8+ T cells sorted from blood, obtained in a trial of the OX40 agonist ivuxolimab. These receptors were obtained from an adult with an advanced solid tumor such as melanoma, head and neck, liver or kidney cancer. The CDR3 runs from the conserved cysteine through the conserved F or W. Fields, in order: V gene, J gene, clone size, D gene, CDR3 DNA, CDR3 protein. A D gene is named only where the DNA matches it firmly. Where a row states a size, it is once, few, many or the class of an expanded clone; other rows omit it.

V: TRBV6-5; J: TRBJ1-1; size: NA; D: NA; DNA: TGTGCCAGCAGCTCCGGCCAGGGAGCGTACACTGAAGCTTTCTTT; CDR3: CASSSGQGAYTEAFF
V: TRBV28; J: TRBJ1-1; size: NA; D: TRBD1; DNA: TGTGCCAGCCACGACAGGGACAGGACGAACACTGAAGCTTTCTTT; CDR3: CASHDRDRTNTEAFF
V: TRBV5-4; J: TRBJ2-5; size: NA; D: NA; DNA: TGTGCCAGCAGCCGGGGCTTAGGCGCCTCGAATACGGAGACCCAGTACTTC; CDR3: CASSRGLGASNTETQYF
V: TRBV4-3; J: TRBJ1-6; size: NA; D: NA; DNA: TGCGCCAGCAGCCAAGATCATGAAGGGAGCTCCTATAATTCACCCCTCCACTTT; CDR3: CASSQDHEGSSYNSPLHF
V: TRBV5-6; J: TRBJ2-1; size: NA; D: TRBD2; DNA: TGTGCCAGCAGCACTCTAGCGGGGTTAGCGGACTACAATGAGCAGTTCTTC; CDR3: CASSTLAGLADYNEQFF
V: TRBV7-9; J: TRBJ2-1; size: NA; D: NA; DNA: TGTGCCAGCAGCCCCCGGTCGTCCCCCGGCAATGAGCAGTTCTTC; CDR3: CASSPRSSPGNEQFF
V: TRBV13; J: TRBJ2-2; size: once; D: NA; DNA: TGTGCCAGCAGCTACCAACTTAGCGTTGAGAACACCGGGGAGCTGTTTTTT; CDR3: CASSYQLSVENTGELFF
V: TRBV29-1; J: TRBJ2-3; size: NA; D: TRBD2; DNA: TGCAGCGTTGAAATGGGACTAGCGGGGGCGTTCAAAGATACGCAGTATTTT; CDR3: CSVEMGLAGAFKDTQYF
V: TRBV7-9; J: TRBJ2-7; size: many; D: NA; DNA: TGTGCCAGCAGCCCGGGACGGAACTACGAGCAGTACTTC; CDR3: CASSPGRNYEQYF
V: TRBV5-6; J: TRBJ1-2; size: NA; D: TRBD1; DNA: TGTGCCAGCAGCTTGTGGGGGACAGAGAACGGCTATGGCTACACCTTC; CDR3: CASSLWGTENGYGYTF
V: TRBV27; J: TRBJ1-6; size: few; D: NA; DNA: TGTGCCAGCAGTTTATTATCCAGGGCAGAGGCCCTCCACTTT; CDR3: CASSLLSRAEALHF
V: TRBV2; J: TRBJ2-2; size: NA; D: NA; DNA: TGTGCCAGCAGTAGGTCAGTCACCGGGGAGCTGTTTTTT; CDR3: CASSRSVTGELFF
V: TRBV29-1; J: TRBJ1-2; size: NA; D: NA; DNA: TGCAGCGAGACCAATATCTATGGCTACACCTTC; CDR3: CSETNIYGYTF
V: TRBV27; J: TRBJ1-5; size: NA; D: NA; DNA: TGTGCCAGCAGCCAGGGATCTAGTCAGCCCCAGCATTTT; CDR3: CASSQGSSQPQHF
V: TRBV13; J: TRBJ1-1; size: NA; D: NA; DNA: TGTGCCAGCAGCCCCCTAGGACTGAGCAACACTGAAGCTTTCTTT; CDR3: CASSPLGLSNTEAFF
V: TRBV29-1; J: TRBJ1-2; size: NA; D: NA; DNA: TGCAGCGTTGAAGTAGGGGCCGTCTATGGCTACACCTTC; CDR3: CSVEVGAVYGYTF
V: TRBV5-1; J: TRBJ2-1; size: NA; D: TRBD1; DNA: TGCGCCAGCAGCTTAGGGACAGACTACAATGAGCAGTTCTTC; CDR3: CASSLGTDYNEQFF